This entry is about one TCR beta chain. This entry belongs to a study of cytomegalovirus exposure and HLA in healthy donors. With 60 Vbeta and 13 Jbeta primers, the PCR was carried out. Profiled with immunoSEQ multiplex PCR; TCRdb holds only in-frame clones, not every one. The sample gives over 120,000 clones, around 80% of which show up once; roughly 10% is in the top ten. This CDR3 is built from 15 residues. The V gene end was trimmed by 5 bases and the J gene end by 2 bases; junction bases not matched to a gene: 7. Germline values: CDR1 SGHNT, CDR2 YYREEE (reference sequence). The clonotype originates from a woman aged 60-70 years in good health and CMV-seropositive. The sequenced sample was PBMCs. This chain connects TRBV5-4 to TRBJ2-5, with 9 bases aligning to TRBD2. The CDR3 spells CASSSGLASQETQYF. The DNA for the CDR3 is TGTGCCAGCAGTTCTGGACTAGCGTCACAAGAGACCCAGTACTTC.